What follows describes a single T cell receptor beta chain. Its antigen is not yet known. No clone much larger than this one lies a single base away; base qualities are absent. This record comes from a study of CD8 T cells in Susac syndrome (dated by TCRdb to about 2019). Broadly, across the study: Among the sequenced Susac syndrome patients, about six had clinically active disease and eight were in clinical remission. Susac syndrome patients were therapy-naive, on corticosteroids (some also receiving IVIg), or on IVIg alone at blood withdrawal. The study used repertoire sequencing to test whether antigen drove CD8+ T cell activation and differentiation in Susac syndrome. CD8+ T cell repertoire clonality was compared between about a dozen healthy donors, some 14 Susac syndrome patients and about 15 multiple sclerosis patients.

High-throughput TCR beta sequencing profiled peripheral blood CD8+ and CD4+ T cells from healthy donors, Susac syndrome patients and multiple sclerosis patients. Recently defined diagnostic criteria for definite or probable disease were met by the Susac syndrome patients. Bulk CD8+ and CD4+ T cells were purified by magnetic negative isolation, while CD8+ TEMRA cells were enriched using FACS. Blood was collected in EDTA tubes and processed within 24 hours, with PBMCs isolated through density gradient centrifugation. PBMCs intended for TCR sequencing were cryopreserved in liquid nitrogen and were subsequently thawed in a 37 degrees C water bath. Purity of sorted or isolated CD4+, CD8+ and CD8+ TEMRA cells was at least 90%. V and J are trimmed by 1 base and 9 bases, and the gene matches miss 11 bases of the junction. Based on the germline V gene, the CDR1 and CDR2 sequences are SNHLY and FYNNEI. Inclusive of the bounding cysteine and phenylalanine, the CDR3 is 16 residues long. CDR3 DNA only is kept here, 48 bases in frame from base 1.

The paper as a whole reports these results and caveats: Approximately 15 Susac-specific public clones were identified in the total CD8+ repertoire, and roughly five Susac-specific public clones were identified in the CD8+ TEMRA repertoire. The number of individuals in the TCR sequencing and HLA analysis was acknowledged as relatively small. Clonal expansion was observed in Susac syndrome CD8+ repertoires, with the highest expansion in CD8+ TEMRA cells and greater expansion in clinically active than in remitting patients.

RNA was extracted with the RNeasy kit and about 0.5 to 1 ug was reverse transcribed using random hexamers. The immunoSEQ multiplex PCR assay, covering 54 Vbeta and 13 Jbeta segments, was used to amplify TCR beta CDR3 regions. Bias from PCR amplification was corrected by using a synthetic template baseline for primer optimization and for computational correction. Regarding the original processing steps: Reads were assigned to V, D and J genes according to IMGT and analyzed in immunoSEQ Analyzer, with only productive sequences retained. Clonality was calculated as one minus the Shannon entropy normalized by log2 of the number of productive unique sequences. For each patient and control, public and private clones were evaluated within the 100 most prevalent clones. Clones were defined as Susac-specific if absent from the healthy and MS cohorts, from around 1,000 published viral clones and from other ImmuneACCESS disease sequences. The public reads were run again by TCRdb, first through fastp at Q25 and then through MiXCR, and only productive beta chains were kept. Each CDR3 protein gets just one entry, which takes the most common genes and DNA from the rows behind it. For this entry, the V and J calls and clone size follow TCRdb and not the study's own pipeline. In all, the sample holds over 80,000 distinct CDR3 sequences, and approximately 95% of those were seen once. The ten top clones hold approximately 0.9% of the sample.

Sequenced material: CD8+ T cells from PBMCs. The TCR comes from a human donor with Susac syndrome. The rearranged segments are TRBV2 and TRBJ2-1; TRBD2 agrees with 8 junctional bases. DNA sequence: TGTGCCAGCAGTGAAGGGACTAGCCGGTCCTTCGGTGAGCAGTTCTTC. Translation gives CASSEGTSRSFGEQFF.